Here is one TCR beta chain with its context. No antigen is known for it. ViraFEST expansion of antigen-specific CD4+ T cells with viral peptide pools preceded sequencing. With more than 9 days of culture completed, CD4+ T cells were isolated. Infection with SARS-CoV-2 occurred in the person between March and December 2020, and PCR confirmed it. Participants got two doses of BNT162b2 or mRNA-1273 vaccine. The germline gives CDR1 MNHNY, CDR2 SVGAGI (reference sequence). V gave up 10 bases and J gave up 2 bases, with 14 bases separating them. This CDR3 spans 13 amino acids. The source of the sample is a study of vaccination effects on CD4 cells after COVID-19. The overall study: Both late and early after vaccination, a few convalescent patients were sampled.

Profiled with immunoSEQ multiplex PCR; TCRdb holds only in-frame clones, not every one. The table has some 14,000 clones, roughly 80% seen once. The study's findings and limits: The study got few convalescent patients and did not collect any early post-infection timepoints.

The sequences come from CD4+ T cells from PBMCs cultured with HCoV-NL63 spike peptides, collected after COVID-19 vaccination. The V and J genes are TRBV6-6 and TRBJ2-5; D assignment may be TRBD1 or TRBD2 (6 bases each). This TCR was sampled from a human donor who had a prior SARS-CoV-2 infection. As DNA, the CDR3 is TGTGCCATCGCGGGACACCAACAAGAGACCCAGTACTTC. Translating it yields CAIAGHQQETQYF.